This TCR beta chain was identified in a study of blood T cell repertoires in COVID-19. Only in-frame clones appear in the TCRdb table, and some are missing; sequencing was by immunoSEQ multiplex PCR. The sample yields some 210,000 clones, about 76% seen once. The study drew participants aged 18 to 89 years from some 24 US areas. Participant reports of clinical history set cohort assignment. The V and J ends lost 0 bases and 5 bases, in that order; junction bases with no gene match: 10. The CDR3 runs to 17 residues. Germline V gene data show CDR1 as ENHRY and CDR2 as SYGVKD. The chain joins TRBV10-3 to TRBJ2-3; 8 bases are a match to TRBD1. Sequencing was carried out using PBMCs or T cells enriched from blood (not recorded which). The TCR sequence derives from a woman in her forties or fifties with acute COVID-19. The CDR3 region is CAISESGDRSRGDTQYF. The CDR3 DNA follows: TGTGCCATCAGTGAGTCAGGGGACAGGTCCCGAGGAGATACGCAGTATTTT.